This entry features one TCR beta chain sequence. Germline and genes here are mouse. The read terminates 1 residue ahead of where the CDR3 ends, so the germline J gene completes it. Generated by immunoSEQ multiplex PCR, the TCRdb table keeps only in-frame clones and is missing some. Of roughly 800 clones in the sample, around 50% are singletons; the top ten hold roughly 42%. V was cut by 5 bases and J by 6 bases, with 11 bases left in between. Germline lookup yields CDR1 SNHLY and CDR2 FYNGKV (reference sequence). This CDR3 spans 12 amino acids. Time point of the sample: mouse harvest day 14 after allogeneic transplant. Each mouse received 10^7 T-cell-depleted marrow cells plus 10^6 splenic CD5+ T cells by tail vein. The data stem from a study of tissue T cells after allogeneic stem cell transplantation.

Sequenced: spleen. This sequence originates from a female BALB/c mouse given C57BL/6 T cells with graft-versus-host disease after an allogeneic hematopoietic cell transplant. V and J are TRBV3 and TRBJ2-7, with D possibly being TRBD1 (6 bases). CDR3 residues: CASSQGHSEQYF. Incomplete CDR3 DNA: TGTGCCAGCAGCCAGGGACATTCTGAACAGTAC.